This T cell receptor (beta chain) was recovered during a study of T-cell memory formation after mild COVID-19. Study findings and constraints: Contracting clones localized mainly to CM and EM when CD4+ and mainly to EMRA when CD8+. Some clones that responded were present in memory (sampled pre-infection), which suggests cross-reactive memory joined.

TCR alpha and TCR beta cDNA libraries with sample barcodes and UMIs came from 5'RACE using constant-segment primers. Each CDR3 protein gets one entry after TCRdb re-called the 5' RACE reads with MiXCR. The sample lists 350,000 to 500,000 distinct CDR3 sequences; 20% were seen once. The CDR3 has 15 amino acids. From germline, CDR1 is SGHRS and CDR2 YFSETQ. To note about this clonotype: The antigen remains unidentified. At one end the junction does not follow the germline gene, possibly because of a read error.

The chain is built from TRBV5-1 and TRBJ1-6, with a tentative D call TRBD1 (6 bases). The specimen was PBMCs or a T cell subset sorted from them (not recorded which). The sequence was collected from an adult woman who had mild COVID-19 (a few samples of this study predate the infection). Cell type and time point are not known. As DNA, the CDR3 is TGCGCCAGCAGCTTGGGTAGCCAGGGGAATTCACCCCTCTACTTT. It is translated as CASSLGSQGNSPLYF.